This T cell receptor beta chain was found in a study of blood T cell repertoires in COVID-19. Study overall: From T cells, B-cell-depleted T cells, or PBMCs came the material, which was cDNA or gDNA.

Produced via immunoSEQ multiplex PCR; TCRdb's table is partial and in-frame only. The sample contains 50,000 to 80,000 clones, around four fifths of which appear only once. This CDR3 has 20 residues. The V gene's germline CDR1 is KGHSH and CDR2 LQKENI. The V and J ends lost 6 bases and 3 bases respectively, with 29 bases between them. The TCR sequence derives from a man aged 60 to 75 with COVID-19, enrolled during active disease. The material sequenced was peripheral blood. This chain connects TRBV18 to TRBJ1-4; D remains unclear. CDR3 bases: TGTGCCAGCTCCCGTAATTTCGACCCCGGCAGATCCGGAGCTAATGAAAAACTGTTTTTT. Its translation: CASSRNFDPGRSGANEKLFF.